Listed below are T cell receptor beta chains from one sample, sequenced in a study of T cell responses to AZD1222 COVID-19 vaccine. Measured with immunoSEQ multiplex PCR; TCRdb has only the in-frame clones, and not every one. The data hold approximately 140,000 clones, with roughly 91% observed a single time. This specimen was peripheral blood, taken on day 0 of AZD1222 vaccination. The receptors were gathered from an adult in good health. Both conserved end residues are part of each CDR3. Fields, in order: V gene, J gene, CDR3 protein.

V gene: TRBV7-2; J gene: TRBJ2-3; CDR3 protein: CASSLGPGGTNTDTQYF
V gene: TRBV3-1/TRBV3-2; J gene: TRBJ1-2; CDR3 protein: CASSLGQGVFYGYTF
V gene: TRBV25-1; J gene: TRBJ1-3; CDR3 protein: CASSADYGNTIYF
V gene: TRBV13; J gene: TRBJ2-5; CDR3 protein: CASSLMGTSGGPETQYF
V gene: TRBV30; J gene: TRBJ1-1; CDR3 protein: CAWSVLGAVTEAFF
V gene: TRBV6-5; J gene: TRBJ2-2; CDR3 protein: CASSRPSGTGELFF
V gene: TRBV10-3; J gene: TRBJ1-1; CDR3 protein: CAIRFDRENTEAFF
V gene: TRBV6-5; J gene: TRBJ1-1; CDR3 protein: CASRQGTANTEAFF
V gene: TRBV7-9; J gene: TRBJ2-7; CDR3 protein: CASSEGGAFNEQYF
V gene: TRBV27; J gene: TRBJ1-5; CDR3 protein: CASSSGTGDRQPQHF
V gene: TRBV9; J gene: TRBJ2-1; CDR3 protein: CASTPWYGQVTSDNEQFF
V gene: TRBV7-9; J gene: TRBJ2-6; CDR3 protein: CASRFDGPGANVLTF
V gene: TRBV19; J gene: TRBJ2-1; CDR3 protein: CASTTSGGPNEQFF
V gene: TRBV15; J gene: TRBJ1-2; CDR3 protein: CATSRDQRELDGYTF
V gene: TRBV10-3; J gene: TRBJ2-1; CDR3 protein: CAISERGANHNEQFF
V gene: TRBV27; J gene: TRBJ1-4; CDR3 protein: CASTRDLPGREQTNEKLFF
V gene: TRBV12-3/TRBV12-4; J gene: TRBJ2-5; CDR3 protein: CASRSGSRTQYF
V gene: TRBV5-1; J gene: TRBJ1-4; CDR3 protein: CASRPGGDDEKLFF
V gene: TRBV4-3; J gene: TRBJ2-7; CDR3 protein: CASSQTGRTGEQYF
V gene: TRBV7-9; J gene: TRBJ2-5; CDR3 protein: CASSFGGWETQYF
V gene: TRBV7-9; J gene: TRBJ1-3; CDR3 protein: CASSSTPTHSGNTIYF
V gene: TRBV4-3; J gene: TRBJ2-7; CDR3 protein: CASSPWRGGSEQYF
V gene: TRBV27; J gene: TRBJ2-7; CDR3 protein: CASSLSTLTHEQYF
V gene: TRBV3-1/TRBV3-2; J gene: TRBJ2-1; CDR3 protein: CASRRKDRGCNNEQFF